This T cell receptor beta chain is from a study of T cell responses to AZD1222 COVID-19 vaccine. Study findings and constraints: White British donors predominated, females outnumbered males, and clonal diversity was possibly underestimated. Unmutated regions of variants are reportedly targeted by nearly half of spike-specific TCRs.

Assay used: immunoSEQ multiplex PCR; TCRdb lists only in-frame clones, some missing. The table lists 180,000 or so clones, approximately 94% of them singletons. Of note for this clone: Its specificity is unknown.

The clonotype comes from an adult in good health. Sequencing was performed on peripheral blood, taken on day 0 of AZD1222 vaccination.

Here the CDR3 reads CASSDQTSGYPNEQFF. CDR3 sequence (DNA): TGTGCCAGCAGCGACCAGACTAGCGGGTACCCCAATGAGCAGTTCTTC. V usage is TRBV6-4 and J usage is TRBJ2-1, with 10 bases fitting TRBD2. V gave up 6 bases and J gave up 6 bases; unmatched junction bases: 11. Per the germline V gene, CDR1 is MRHNA and CDR2 is SNTAGT. The length of the CDR3 is 16 residues.